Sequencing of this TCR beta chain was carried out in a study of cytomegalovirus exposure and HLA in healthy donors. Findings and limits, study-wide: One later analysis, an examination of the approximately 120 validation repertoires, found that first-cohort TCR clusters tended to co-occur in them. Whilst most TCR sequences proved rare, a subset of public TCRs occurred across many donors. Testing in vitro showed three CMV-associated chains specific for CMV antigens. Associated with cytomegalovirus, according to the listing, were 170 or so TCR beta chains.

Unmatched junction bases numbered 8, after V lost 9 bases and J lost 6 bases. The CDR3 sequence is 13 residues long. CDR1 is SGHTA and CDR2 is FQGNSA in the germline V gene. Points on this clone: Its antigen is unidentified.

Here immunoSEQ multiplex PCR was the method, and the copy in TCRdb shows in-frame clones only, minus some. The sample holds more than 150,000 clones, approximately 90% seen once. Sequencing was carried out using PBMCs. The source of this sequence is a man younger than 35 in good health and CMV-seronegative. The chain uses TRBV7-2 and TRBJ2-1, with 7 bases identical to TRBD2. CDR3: CASVAGILNEQFF. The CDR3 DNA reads TGTGCCAGTGTAGCGGGTATACTCAATGAGCAGTTCTTC. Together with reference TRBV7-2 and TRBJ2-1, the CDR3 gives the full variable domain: GAGVSQSPSNKVTEKGKDVELRCDPISGHTALYWYRQSLGQGLEFLIYFQGNSAPDKSGLPSDRFSAERTGGSVSTLTIQRTQQEDSAVYLCASVAGILNEQFFGPGTRLTVL.